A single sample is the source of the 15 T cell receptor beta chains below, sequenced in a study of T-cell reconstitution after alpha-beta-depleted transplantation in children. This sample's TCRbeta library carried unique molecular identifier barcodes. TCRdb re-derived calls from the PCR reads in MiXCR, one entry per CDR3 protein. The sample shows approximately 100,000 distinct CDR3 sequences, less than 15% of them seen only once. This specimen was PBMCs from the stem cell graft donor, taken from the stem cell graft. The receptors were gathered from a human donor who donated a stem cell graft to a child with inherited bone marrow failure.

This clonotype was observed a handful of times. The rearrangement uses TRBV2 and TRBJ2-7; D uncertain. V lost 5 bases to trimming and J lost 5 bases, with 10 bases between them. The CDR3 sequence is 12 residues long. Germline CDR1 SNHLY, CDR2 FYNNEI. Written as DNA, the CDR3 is TGTGCCAGCAGTTCGAGCATCAACGAGCAGTACTTC. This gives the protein CASSSSINEQYF.

CDR3 sequence reads: CASSERLGEQFF. The CDR3 DNA reads TGTGCCAGCAGTGAAAGACTAGGTGAGCAGTTCTTC. The V gene is TRBV27, the J gene TRBJ2-1, with a possible D match to TRBD2 (6 bases). From germline, CDR1 is MNHEY and CDR2 SMNVEV (reference sequence). V was clipped by 5 bases and J by 9 bases, with 11 bases between them. The CDR3 covers 12 residues.

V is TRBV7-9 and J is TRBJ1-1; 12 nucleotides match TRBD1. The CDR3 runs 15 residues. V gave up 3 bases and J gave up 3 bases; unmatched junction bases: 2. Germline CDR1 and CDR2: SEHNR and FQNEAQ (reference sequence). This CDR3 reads CASSLGQGADTEAFF. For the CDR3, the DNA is TGTGCCAGCAGCTTGGGACAGGGGGCCGACACTGAAGCTTTCTTT.

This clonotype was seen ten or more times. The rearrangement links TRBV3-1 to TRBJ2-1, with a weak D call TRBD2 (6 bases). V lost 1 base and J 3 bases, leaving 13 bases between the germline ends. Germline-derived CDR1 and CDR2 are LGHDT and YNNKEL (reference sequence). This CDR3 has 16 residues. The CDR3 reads CASSQVSGQYYNEQFF. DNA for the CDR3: TGTGCCAGCAGCCAAGTGAGCGGGCAATACTACAATGAGCAGTTCTTC.

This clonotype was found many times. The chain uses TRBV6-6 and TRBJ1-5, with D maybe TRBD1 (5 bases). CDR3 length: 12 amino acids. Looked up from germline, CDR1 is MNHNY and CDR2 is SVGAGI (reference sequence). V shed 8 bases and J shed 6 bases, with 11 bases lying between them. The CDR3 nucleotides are TGTGCCAGCGCCCAGGGACCTCAGCCCCAGCATTTT. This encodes CASAQGPQPQHF.

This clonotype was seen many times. CDR3 in DNA: TGTGCCAGCAGTTCTTTGGAATCCCCTTACGAGCAGTACTTC. Residues: CASSSLESPYEQYF. This chain connects TRBV27 to TRBJ2-7; D gene ambiguous. With 4 bases removed from V and 4 bases from J, the gap between germline ends came to 14 bases. The CDR3 spans 14 residues. The germline gives CDR1 MNHEY, CDR2 SMNVEV (reference sequence).

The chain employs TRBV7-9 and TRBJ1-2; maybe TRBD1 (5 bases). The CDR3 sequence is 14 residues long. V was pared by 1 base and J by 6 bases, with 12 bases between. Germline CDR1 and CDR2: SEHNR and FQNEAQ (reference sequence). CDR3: CASSLGVGEDGYTF. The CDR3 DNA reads TGTGCCAGCAGCTTAGGGGTAGGGGAAGATGGCTACACCTTC.

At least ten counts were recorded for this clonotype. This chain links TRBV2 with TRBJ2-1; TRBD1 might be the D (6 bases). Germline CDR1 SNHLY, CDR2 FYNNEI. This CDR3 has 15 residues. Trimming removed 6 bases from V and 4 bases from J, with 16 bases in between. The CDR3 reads CASSETGTRYNEQFF. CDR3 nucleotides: TGTGCCAGCAGCGAAACCGGGACAAGATACAATGAGCAGTTCTTC.

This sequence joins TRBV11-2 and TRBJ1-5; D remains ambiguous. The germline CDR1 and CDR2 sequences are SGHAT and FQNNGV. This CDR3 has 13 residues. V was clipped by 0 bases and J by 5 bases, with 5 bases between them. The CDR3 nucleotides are TGTGCCAGCAGCTTAGAAAGGGATCAGCCCCAGCATTTT. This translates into CASSLERDQPQHF.

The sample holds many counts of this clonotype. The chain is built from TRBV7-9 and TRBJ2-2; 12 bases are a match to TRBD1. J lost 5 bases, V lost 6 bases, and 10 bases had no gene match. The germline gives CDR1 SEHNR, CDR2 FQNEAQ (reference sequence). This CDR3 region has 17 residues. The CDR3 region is CASRPRPGQGATGELFF. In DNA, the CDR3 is TGTGCCAGCAGACCCCGACCGGGACAGGGGGCAACCGGGGAGCTGTTTTTT.

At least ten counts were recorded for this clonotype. The CDR3 region is CASGLVEAGGGQPQHF. The CDR3 nucleotides read TGTGCTAGTGGTTTGGTAGAGGCAGGGGGCGGTCAGCCCCAGCATTTT. The genes are TRBV12-5 and TRBJ1-5; 8 bases match TRBD1. V lost 0 bases, J lost 6 bases, and 7 bases stayed unmatched. The CDR3 totals 16 residues. Germline CDR1 is LGHNT and CDR2 is FRNRAP.

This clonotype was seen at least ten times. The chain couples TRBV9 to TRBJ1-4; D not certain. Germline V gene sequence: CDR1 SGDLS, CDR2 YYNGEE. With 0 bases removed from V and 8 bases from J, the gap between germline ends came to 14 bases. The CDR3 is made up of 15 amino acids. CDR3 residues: CASSVGAIPWEKLFF. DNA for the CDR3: TGTGCCAGCAGCGTAGGAGCTATCCCTTGGGAAAAACTGTTTTTT.

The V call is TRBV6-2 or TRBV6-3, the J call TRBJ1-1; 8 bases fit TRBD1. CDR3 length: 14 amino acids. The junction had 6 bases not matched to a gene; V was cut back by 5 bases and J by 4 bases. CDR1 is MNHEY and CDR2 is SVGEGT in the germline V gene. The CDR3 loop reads CASSARTGITEAFF. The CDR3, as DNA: TGTGCCAGCAGTGCCCGGACAGGGATCACTGAAGCTTTCTTT.

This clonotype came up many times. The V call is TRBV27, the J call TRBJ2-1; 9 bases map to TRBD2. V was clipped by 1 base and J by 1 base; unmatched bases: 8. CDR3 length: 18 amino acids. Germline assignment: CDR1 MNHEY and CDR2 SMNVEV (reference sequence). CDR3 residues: CASSLFVRGGLSYNEQFF. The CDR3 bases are TGTGCCAGCAGTTTATTTGTGCGGGGGGGCTTATCCTACAATGAGCAGTTCTTC.

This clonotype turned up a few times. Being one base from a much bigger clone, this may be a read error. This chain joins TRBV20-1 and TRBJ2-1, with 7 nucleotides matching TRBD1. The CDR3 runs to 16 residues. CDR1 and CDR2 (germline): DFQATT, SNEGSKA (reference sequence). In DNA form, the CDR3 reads TGCTGTGCTAGAGATATTGGCAGGGGGTCCTACAATGAGCAGTTCTTC. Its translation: CCARDIGRGSYNEQFF.